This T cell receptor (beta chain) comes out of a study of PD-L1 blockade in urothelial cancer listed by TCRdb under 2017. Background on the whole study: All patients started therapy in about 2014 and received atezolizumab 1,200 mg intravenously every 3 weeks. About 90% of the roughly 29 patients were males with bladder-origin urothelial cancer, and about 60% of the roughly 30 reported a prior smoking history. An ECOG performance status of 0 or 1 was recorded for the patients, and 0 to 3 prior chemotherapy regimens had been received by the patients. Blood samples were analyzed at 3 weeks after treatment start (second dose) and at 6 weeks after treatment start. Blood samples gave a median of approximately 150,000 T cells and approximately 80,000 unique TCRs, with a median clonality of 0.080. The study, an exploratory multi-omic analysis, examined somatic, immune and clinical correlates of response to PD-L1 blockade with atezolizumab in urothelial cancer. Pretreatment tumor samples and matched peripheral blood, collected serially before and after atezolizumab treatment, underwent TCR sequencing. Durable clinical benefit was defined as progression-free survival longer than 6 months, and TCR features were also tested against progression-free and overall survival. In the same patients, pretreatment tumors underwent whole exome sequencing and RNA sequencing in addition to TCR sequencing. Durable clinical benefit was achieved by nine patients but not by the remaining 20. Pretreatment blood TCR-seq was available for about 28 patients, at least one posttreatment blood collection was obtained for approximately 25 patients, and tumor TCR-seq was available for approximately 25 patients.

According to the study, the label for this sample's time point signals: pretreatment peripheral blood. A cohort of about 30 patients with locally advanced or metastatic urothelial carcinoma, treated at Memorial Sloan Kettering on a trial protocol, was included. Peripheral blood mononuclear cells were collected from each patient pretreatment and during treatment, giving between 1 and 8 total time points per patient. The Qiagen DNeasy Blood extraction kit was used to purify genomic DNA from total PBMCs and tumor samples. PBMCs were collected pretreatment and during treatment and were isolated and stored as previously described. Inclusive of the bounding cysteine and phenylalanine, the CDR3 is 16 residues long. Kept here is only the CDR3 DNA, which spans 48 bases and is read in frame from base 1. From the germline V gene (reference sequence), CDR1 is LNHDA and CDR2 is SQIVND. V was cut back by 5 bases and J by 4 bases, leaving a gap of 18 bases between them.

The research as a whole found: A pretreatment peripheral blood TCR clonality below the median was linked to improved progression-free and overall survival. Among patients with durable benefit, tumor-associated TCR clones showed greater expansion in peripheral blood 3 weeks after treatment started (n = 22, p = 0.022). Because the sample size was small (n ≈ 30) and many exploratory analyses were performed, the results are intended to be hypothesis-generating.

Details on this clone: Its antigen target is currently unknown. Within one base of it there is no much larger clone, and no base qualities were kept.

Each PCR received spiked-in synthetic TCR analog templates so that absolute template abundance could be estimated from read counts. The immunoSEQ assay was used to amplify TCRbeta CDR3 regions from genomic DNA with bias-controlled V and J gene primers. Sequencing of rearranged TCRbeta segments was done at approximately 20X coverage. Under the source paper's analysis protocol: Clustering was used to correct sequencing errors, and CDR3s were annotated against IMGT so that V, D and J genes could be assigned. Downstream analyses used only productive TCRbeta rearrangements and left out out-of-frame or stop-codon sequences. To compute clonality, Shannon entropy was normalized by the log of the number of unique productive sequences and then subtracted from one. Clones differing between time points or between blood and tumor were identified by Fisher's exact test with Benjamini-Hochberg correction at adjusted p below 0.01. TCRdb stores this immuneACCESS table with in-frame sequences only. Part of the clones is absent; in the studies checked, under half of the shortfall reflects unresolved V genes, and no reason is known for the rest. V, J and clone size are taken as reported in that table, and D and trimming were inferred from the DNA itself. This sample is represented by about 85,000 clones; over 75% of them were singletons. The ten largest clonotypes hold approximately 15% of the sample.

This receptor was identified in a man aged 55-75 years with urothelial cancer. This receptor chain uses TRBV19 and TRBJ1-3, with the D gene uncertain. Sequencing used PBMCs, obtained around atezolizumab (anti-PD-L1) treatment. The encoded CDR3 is CASSLIDGLIGNTIYF. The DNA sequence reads TGTGCCAGTAGTTTAATCGATGGACTCATCGGAAACACCATATATTTT.